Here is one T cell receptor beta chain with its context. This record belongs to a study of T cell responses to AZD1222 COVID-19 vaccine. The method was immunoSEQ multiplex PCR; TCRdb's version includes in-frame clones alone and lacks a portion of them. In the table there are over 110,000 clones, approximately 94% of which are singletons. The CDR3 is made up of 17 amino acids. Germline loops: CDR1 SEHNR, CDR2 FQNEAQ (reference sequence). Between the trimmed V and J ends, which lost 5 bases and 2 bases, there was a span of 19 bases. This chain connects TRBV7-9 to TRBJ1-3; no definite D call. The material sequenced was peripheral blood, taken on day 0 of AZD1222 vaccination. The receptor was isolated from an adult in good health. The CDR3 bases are TGTGCCAGCAGCCTGAGGCCCCCGTCCGGTCCTGGAAACACCATATATTTT. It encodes CASSLRPPSGPGNTIYF. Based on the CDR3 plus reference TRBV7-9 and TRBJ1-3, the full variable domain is DTGVSQNPRHKITKRGQNVTFRCDPISEHNRLYWYRQTLGQGPEFLTYFQNEAQLEKSRLLSDRFSAERPKGSFSTLEIQRTEQGDSAMYLCASSLRPPSGPGNTIYFGEGSWLTVV.